This record looks at one T cell receptor (beta chain) sequence and its context. This may arise from a read error, as a much more abundant clone is one base away. The record originates from a study of blood T cells in healthy people across ages. The authors ran a second PCR of about 6 to 11 cycles using a sample-barcoded 5' primer and a J-beta primer mix. MiXCR, applied by TCRdb to the 5' RACE reads, yields one record per CDR3 protein. There are approximately 680,000 distinct CDR3 sequences in the sample; around 32% occur only once, and approximately 15% lies in the top ten. The CDR3 runs 18 residues. Germline values: CDR1 LGHNA, CDR2 YSLEER.

This TCR was recovered from a woman of 80 years or more in good health. The chain joins TRBV4-3 to TRBJ1-4, with TRBD1 matching over 11 bases. Sequenced sample: blood. The CDR3 protein is CASSQGTGGGRTNEKRFF. In nucleotides, the CDR3 is TGCGCCAGCAGCCAAGGGACAGGGGGCGGCAGGACTAATGAAAAACGGTTTTTT.